These T cell receptor beta chains were read from a single sample in a study of blood T cell repertoires in COVID-19. Sequencing used immunoSEQ multiplex PCR; TCRdb keeps in-frame clones, though not all of them. The sample has approximately 270,000 clones; approximately 85% are singletons. Sequenced: peripheral blood. These receptors all stem from a woman aged 70-85 years with acute or convalescent COVID-19. The CDR3 runs from the conserved cysteine through the conserved F or W. D genes are given only for firm matches. Some rows have no size entry. The others give once, few or many, or a class for an expanded clone.

d_call: TRBD1
v_call: TRBV15
j_call: TRBJ2-5
clone_size: NA
cdr3_length: 17
cdr3_nt: TGTGCCACCAGCAGACCGACAGGGAGACCCACCGGAGAGACCCAGTACTTC
cdr3_aa: CATSRPTGRPTGETQYF

d_call: TRBD2
v_call: TRBV18
j_call: TRBJ2-3
clone_size: NA
cdr3_length: 17
cdr3_nt: TGTGCCAGCTCACCGATCTCGCTAGCGGGGGGCACAGATACGCAGTATTTT
cdr3_aa: CASSPISLAGGTDTQYF

d_call: TRBD2
v_call: TRBV5-1
j_call: TRBJ2-3
clone_size: NA
cdr3_length: 16
cdr3_nt: TGCGCCAGCAGCTTGGCGGGAGGTCAACACAGAGATACGCAGTATTTT
cdr3_aa: CASSLAGGQHRDTQYF

d_call: NA
v_call: TRBV12-3/TRBV12-4
j_call: TRBJ1-2
clone_size: NA
cdr3_length: 12
cdr3_nt: TGTGCCAGCAGCCCCGGGGTCTATGGCTACACCTTC
cdr3_aa: CASSPGVYGYTF

d_call: TRBD1
v_call: TRBV7-3
j_call: TRBJ1-2
clone_size: few
cdr3_length: 13
cdr3_nt: TGTGCCAGCAGCTTATGGGACAGGGTTGGCTACACCTTC
cdr3_aa: CASSLWDRVGYTF

d_call: TRBD1
v_call: TRBV5-4
j_call: TRBJ2-2
clone_size: NA
cdr3_length: 15
cdr3_nt: TGTGCCAGCAGCCCGCGGACAGGGAACACCGGGGAGCTGTTTTTT
cdr3_aa: CASSPRTGNTGELFF

d_call: NA
v_call: TRBV2
j_call: TRBJ1-5
clone_size: NA
cdr3_length: 13
cdr3_nt: TGTGCCAGCAGTTCGGACACGAATCAGCCCCAGCATTTT
cdr3_aa: CASSSDTNQPQHF

d_call: NA
v_call: TRBV3-1/TRBV3-2
j_call: TRBJ1-2
clone_size: NA
cdr3_length: 12
cdr3_nt: TGTGCCAGCAGCCAAGAAAGGCGGGGGACCACCTTC
cdr3_aa: CASSQERRGTTF

d_call: TRBD1
v_call: TRBV30
j_call: TRBJ2-1
clone_size: few
cdr3_length: 15
cdr3_nt: TGTGCCTGGAGAAGGCCAGGGGGCGCGTGGAATGAGCAGTTCTTC
cdr3_aa: CAWRRPGGAWNEQFF

d_call: TRBD1
v_call: TRBV14
j_call: TRBJ1-2
clone_size: NA
cdr3_length: 13
cdr3_nt: TGTGCCAGCAGGGAGGCAGGGGGCTATGGCTACACCTTC
cdr3_aa: CASREAGGYGYTF

d_call: NA
v_call: TRBV18
j_call: TRBJ1-1
clone_size: NA
cdr3_length: 15
cdr3_nt: TGTGCCAGCTCTCGGTCCCTTAATTTGAACACTGAAGCTTTCTTT
cdr3_aa: CASSRSLNLNTEAFF

d_call: TRBD1
v_call: TRBV2
j_call: TRBJ1-3
clone_size: NA
cdr3_length: 15
cdr3_nt: TGTGCCAGCGGCGCCGGGACAGGCCCTGGAAACACCATATATTTT
cdr3_aa: CASGAGTGPGNTIYF

d_call: NA
v_call: TRBV19
j_call: TRBJ2-7
clone_size: NA
cdr3_length: 13
cdr3_nt: TGTGCCAGTAGTACGGAGGTTTCCTACGAGCAGTACTTC
cdr3_aa: CASSTEVSYEQYF

d_call: TRBD2
v_call: TRBV25-1
j_call: TRBJ2-5
clone_size: NA
cdr3_length: 16
cdr3_nt: TGTGCCAGCAGTGACCGGGGGGGTAGCGGAAAAGAGACCCAGTACTTC
cdr3_aa: CASSDRGGSGKETQYF

d_call: TRBD2
v_call: TRBV9
j_call: TRBJ2-7
clone_size: NA
cdr3_length: 15
cdr3_nt: TGTGCCAGCAGCGTTAGCTCCGGGACTAACTACGAGCAGTACTTC
cdr3_aa: CASSVSSGTNYEQYF

d_call: TRBD1
v_call: TRBV5-1
j_call: TRBJ1-6
clone_size: NA
cdr3_length: 15
cdr3_nt: TGCGCCAGCAGCCCGGGACAGGCACTGGGTCCACCCCTCCACTTT
cdr3_aa: CASSPGQALGPPLHF

d_call: NA
v_call: TRBV6-5
j_call: TRBJ1-2
clone_size: NA
cdr3_length: 14
cdr3_nt: TGTGCCAGCAGCGGTCTTAGGGCGGGGGATGGCTACACCTTC
cdr3_aa: CASSGLRAGDGYTF

d_call: TRBD1
v_call: TRBV5-4
j_call: TRBJ1-2
clone_size: NA
cdr3_length: 14
cdr3_nt: TGTGCCAGCAGCCGACAGGGTCGGGACTATGGCTACACCTTC
cdr3_aa: CASSRQGRDYGYTF

d_call: TRBD1
v_call: TRBV7-2
j_call: TRBJ1-2
clone_size: NA
cdr3_length: 15
cdr3_nt: TGTGCCAGCAGCTTAGATCTATGGGACAGATATGGCTACACCTTC
cdr3_aa: CASSLDLWDRYGYTF

d_call: NA
v_call: TRBV10-2
j_call: TRBJ2-5
clone_size: NA
cdr3_length: 11
cdr3_nt: TGCGCCAGCAGTCAACGGAGGACCCAGTACTTC
cdr3_aa: CASSQRRTQYF

d_call: TRBD1
v_call: TRBV3-1/TRBV3-2
j_call: TRBJ1-6
clone_size: NA
cdr3_length: 14
cdr3_nt: TGTGCCAGCAGGGGACAGGGGAATAATTCACCCCTCCACTTT
cdr3_aa: CASRGQGNNSPLHF

d_call: NA
v_call: TRBV7-2
j_call: TRBJ1-2
clone_size: NA
cdr3_length: 13
cdr3_nt: TGTGCCAGCAGCTTAGGAGGGTTCGCTGGCTACACCTTC
cdr3_aa: CASSLGGFAGYTF

d_call: TRBD1
v_call: TRBV5-4
j_call: TRBJ1-1
clone_size: NA
cdr3_length: 14
cdr3_nt: TGTGCCAGCAGCTGGGACAGCCAAAACACTGAAGCTTTCTTT
cdr3_aa: CASSWDSQNTEAFF

d_call: NA
v_call: TRBV18
j_call: TRBJ2-7
clone_size: once
cdr3_length: 13
cdr3_nt: TGTGCCAGCTCACAAGGACTATCCTCCGAGCAGTACTTC
cdr3_aa: CASSQGLSSEQYF

d_call: NA
v_call: TRBV5-6
j_call: TRBJ2-7
clone_size: NA
cdr3_length: 15
cdr3_nt: TGTGCCAGCAGCTTGGATTCGGGCAGGGCCTACGAGCAGTACTTC
cdr3_aa: CASSLDSGRAYEQYF

d_call: NA
v_call: TRBV5-6
j_call: TRBJ2-3
clone_size: once
cdr3_length: 14
cdr3_nt: TGTGCCAGCAACCCTCTGGGCGTGTCAGATACGCAGTATTTT
cdr3_aa: CASNPLGVSDTQYF

d_call: NA
v_call: TRBV20-1
j_call: TRBJ2-3
clone_size: NA
cdr3_length: 13
cdr3_nt: TGCAGTGCTAGTTGGCTCAGCACAGATACGCAGTATTTT
cdr3_aa: CSASWLSTDTQYF

d_call: TRBD1
v_call: TRBV6-5
j_call: TRBJ1-2
clone_size: NA
cdr3_length: 15
cdr3_nt: TGTGCCAGCAGTCGGACAGGTTCGTCTAACTATGGCTACACCTTC
cdr3_aa: CASSRTGSSNYGYTF

d_call: NA
v_call: TRBV30
j_call: TRBJ1-2
clone_size: NA
cdr3_length: 14
cdr3_nt: TGTGCCTCGACGGTAGAGGAAGCTAACTATGGCTACACCTTC
cdr3_aa: CASTVEEANYGYTF

d_call: NA
v_call: TRBV3-1/TRBV3-2
j_call: TRBJ1-2
clone_size: NA
cdr3_length: 12
cdr3_nt: TGTGCCAGCAGCCAAAACTCTTATGGCTACACCTTC
cdr3_aa: CASSQNSYGYTF

d_call: NA
v_call: TRBV19
j_call: TRBJ1-1
clone_size: NA
cdr3_length: 13
cdr3_nt: TGTGCCAGTAGTGCCCAGGGTCGAACTGAAGCTTTCTTT
cdr3_aa: CASSAQGRTEAFF

d_call: TRBD2
v_call: TRBV6-2/TRBV6-3
j_call: TRBJ2-1
clone_size: NA
cdr3_length: 15
cdr3_nt: TGTGCCAGCGGCCCTGTGGGGGGGGTACTCAATGAGCAGTTCTTC
cdr3_aa: CASGPVGGVLNEQFF

d_call: NA
v_call: TRBV7-2
j_call: TRBJ2-5
clone_size: NA
cdr3_length: 13
cdr3_nt: TGTGCCAGCAGTTTGGGGGGGCGGGAGACCCAGTACTTC
cdr3_aa: CASSLGGRETQYF

d_call: NA
v_call: TRBV6-1
j_call: TRBJ1-6
clone_size: NA
cdr3_length: 13
cdr3_nt: TGTGCCAGCAGTGAACAGGGTGGTTCACCCCTCCACTTT
cdr3_aa: CASSEQGGSPLHF

d_call: NA
v_call: TRBV25-1
j_call: TRBJ1-1
clone_size: few
cdr3_length: 15
cdr3_nt: TGTGCCAGCAGTGAATGGGGCACGACGAACACTGAAGCTTTCTTT
cdr3_aa: CASSEWGTTNTEAFF

d_call: TRBD2
v_call: TRBV5-1
j_call: TRBJ2-1
clone_size: NA
cdr3_length: 16
cdr3_nt: TGCGCCAGCAGCTTGTTTACTAGCGGGGCCTACAATGAGCAGTTCTTC
cdr3_aa: CASSLFTSGAYNEQFF

d_call: NA
v_call: TRBV6-5
j_call: TRBJ2-7
clone_size: NA
cdr3_length: 14
cdr3_nt: TGTGCCAGCAGTTACGGCAGGGGTTCCTACGAGCAGTACTTC
cdr3_aa: CASSYGRGSYEQYF

d_call: TRBD1
v_call: TRBV7-6
j_call: TRBJ1-5
clone_size: NA
cdr3_length: 17
cdr3_nt: TGTGCCAGCAGCTTAGTCTGGGGACAGGGCCCCAATCAGCCCCAGCATTTT
cdr3_aa: CASSLVWGQGPNQPQHF

d_call: NA
v_call: TRBV11-2
j_call: TRBJ1-2
clone_size: once
cdr3_length: 13
cdr3_nt: TGTGCCAGCAGCGCTGACAGGAACTATGGCTACACCTTC
cdr3_aa: CASSADRNYGYTF